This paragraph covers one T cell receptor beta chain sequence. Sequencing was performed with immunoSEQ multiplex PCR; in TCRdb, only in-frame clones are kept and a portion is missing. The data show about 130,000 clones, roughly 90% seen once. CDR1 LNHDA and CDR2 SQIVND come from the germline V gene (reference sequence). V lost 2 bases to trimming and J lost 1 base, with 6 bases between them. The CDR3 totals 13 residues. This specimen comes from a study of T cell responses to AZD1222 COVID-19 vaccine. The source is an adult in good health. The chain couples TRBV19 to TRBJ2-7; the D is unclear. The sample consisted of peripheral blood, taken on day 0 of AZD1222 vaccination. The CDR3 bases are TGTGCCAGTAGTATACAGACGTCCTACGAGCAGTACTTC. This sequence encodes CASSIQTSYEQYF.